The source of this TCR beta chain is a study of blood T cell repertoires in COVID-19. About the study: Samples of COVID-19 (acute and convalescent) were obtained from the United States, Italy and Spain. PBMCs, B-cell-depleted T cells, or T cells were the source of the cDNA or gDNA that made up the material.

Per the original methods: Amplification from reference gene primers served as the basis for estimated nucleated cell counts. Profiling relied on immunoSEQ multiplex PCR, and the TCRdb table lists in-frame clones only, not all of them. The V and J calls and clone size come from that table; D and trimming were worked out from the DNA. The table records 300,000 to 450,000 clones, about four fifths of them present only once. The CDR3 runs to 15 residues. Germline CDR1 is SGHRS and CDR2 is YFSETQ. V was trimmed by 1 base and J by 1 base, leaving 8 bases between them. The source material was peripheral blood. This clonotype was sampled from a human donor with acute or convalescent COVID-19. The donor label of this sample is uncertain. The chain carries TRBV5-1 and TRBJ2-2; D may be TRBD2 (6 bases). The CDR3 nucleotides are TGCGCCAGCAGCTTGAGTAGCGGGAACACCGGGGAGCTGTTTTTT. It is translated as CASSLSSGNTGELFF.